A single sample gave rise to the 32 T cell receptor beta chains below, sequenced in a study of T cell responses to AZD1222 COVID-19 vaccine. Clones were sequenced by immunoSEQ multiplex PCR, and TCRdb holds only the in-frame ones, with some missing. The table lists around 190,000 clones, around 92% of them singletons, with over 1% in the top ten. Source: peripheral blood, taken on day 0 of AZD1222 vaccination. The source is an adult in good health.

The rearrangement uses TRBV5-1 and TRBJ2-2; no definite D call. Germline V CDR1 and CDR2: SGHRS, YFSETQ. The ends were cut back, 4 bases at V and 1 base at J, with 8 bases in the middle. The CDR3 runs 14 residues. This chain's CDR3 is CASSAYRNTGELFF. CDR3 nucleotide sequence: TGCGCCAGCAGCGCCTACAGGAACACCGGGGAGCTGTTTTTT.

In its sample, this clone was seen a few times. This chain uses TRBV3-1 (or the pseudogene TRBV3-2) with TRBJ1-4, with a weak D call TRBD1 (5 bases). The germline V and J ends were trimmed by 1 base and 2 bases, with 14 bases remaining between them. This CDR3 is 17 amino acids long. CDR1 and CDR2 (germline): LGHDT, YNNKEL (reference sequence). DNA of the CDR3: TGTGCCAGCAGCCAAGGAGGGGTAGTTGGTACTAATGAAAAACTGTTTTTT. The encoded protein is CASSQGGVVGTNEKLFF.

The CDR3 DNA is TGCGCCAGCAAAGGAAGGGCCGGGTCTAGCACAGATACGCAGTATTTT. Translated: CASKGRAGSSTDTQYF. This sequence joins TRBV5-1 and TRBJ2-3; D gene uncertain. Germline values: CDR1 SGHRS, CDR2 YFSETQ. The length of the CDR3 is 16 residues. Deletions cut 6 bases from V and 0 bases from J, with 17 bases between.

V and J are TRBV6-5 and TRBJ2-7; D may be TRBD1 (6 bases). The germline V gene has CDR1 MNHEY and CDR2 SVGAGI. This CDR3 spans 15 amino acids. V gave up 11 bases and J gave up 5 bases, with 25 bases separating them. The CDR3 nucleotides read TGTGCCGCGAGGGGGTGGGGGACACCTTCTGACGAGCAGTACTTC. Protein: CAARGWGTPSDEQYF.

The chain has TRBV19 and TRBJ2-1, with TRBD1 matching 7 bases. The CDR3 extends over 16 amino acids. V gave up 3 bases and J gave up 0 bases; unmatched junction bases: 5. Germline V gene lookup returns CDR1 LNHDA and CDR2 SQIVND (reference sequence). CDR3 nucleotide sequence: TGTGCCAGTAGTATTTACGAGGGGGCCTCCTACAATGAGCAGTTCTTC. It yields the protein CASSIYEGASYNEQFF.

The chain has TRBV16 and TRBJ1-3; D is unclear. This CDR3 contains 13 residues. Trimming cost V 6 bases and J 1 base, with 7 bases left between them. Germline CDR1 and CDR2: KGHSY and FQNENV. CDR3 region: CASRRVSGNTIYF. The CDR3 DNA reads as TGTGCCAGCAGAAGGGTTTCTGGAAACACCATATATTTT.

The V call is TRBV2, the J call TRBJ2-4; D could derive from TRBD1 or TRBD2 (6 bases each). This CDR3 has 15 amino acids. The V gene lost 6 bases and the J gene lost 1 base, with 13 bases spanning the gap. Germline lookup yields CDR1 SNHLY and CDR2 FYNNEI. The CDR3 DNA follows: TGTGCCAGCAGGTCCGGGGGCGCCGCCAAAAACATTCAGTACTTC. This codes for CASRSGGAAKNIQYF. The whole variable domain, filled in from reference TRBV2 and TRBJ2-4, reads EPEVTQTPSHQVTQMGQEVILRCVPISNHLYFYWYRQILGQKVEFLVSFYNNEISEKSEIFDDQFSVERPDGSNFTLKIRSTKLEDSAMYFCASRSGGAAKNIQYFGAGTRLSVL.

A remark on this clone: This same CDR3 is encoded by further DNA sequences in the sample. The chain links TRBV27 to TRBJ1-1, with D unresolved. The V end was cut by 3 bases, the J end by 1 base, with 6 bases between. The CDR3 length is 13 residues. Germline values: CDR1 MNHEY, CDR2 SMNVEV (reference sequence). The CDR3 here is CASSFPGNTEAFF. The DNA for the CDR3 is TGTGCCAGCAGTTTCCCGGGGAACACTGAAGCTTTCTTT.

This clone appeared a single time. The rearrangement links TRBV6-5 to TRBJ1-1; unclear D gene. The germline CDR1 and CDR2 sequences are MNHEY and SVGAGI. The V and J ends lost 6 bases and 1 base respectively, with 15 bases between them. The CDR3 sequence is 15 residues long. CDR3 loop: CASSSPMGGNTEAFF. The CDR3 DNA sequence: TGTGCCAGCAGCTCCCCCATGGGAGGGAACACTGAAGCTTTCTTT.

The CDR3, as DNA: TGTGCCAGCTCACCAACCGCCGCCAGGGACGAAAAACTGTTTTTT. This translates into CASSPTAARDEKLFF. V usage is TRBV18 and J usage is TRBJ1-4; a weak D match, TRBD1 (5 bases). Trimming shortened V by 2 bases and J by 8 bases, and 15 bases separated the two germline ends. The germline gives CDR1 KGHSH, CDR2 LQKENI. The CDR3 is 15 amino acids.

This chain links TRBV5-5 with TRBJ1-5; possibly TRBD1 for D (6 bases). Germline CDR1 and CDR2: SGHKS and YYEKEE (reference sequence). The V end was cut by 5 bases, the J end by 0 bases, with 12 bases between. The CDR3 contains 15 residues. The CDR3 coding sequence is TGTGCCAGCAGACAAGAGACAGGTAGCAATCAGCCCCAGCATTTT. Translation gives CASRQETGSNQPQHF. The whole variable domain, remainder taken from reference TRBV5-5 and TRBJ1-5, is DAGVTQSPTHLIKTRGQQVTLRCSPISGHKSVSWYQQVLGQGPQFIFQYYEKEERGRGNFPDRFSARQFPNYSSELNVNALLLGDSALYLCASRQETGSNQPQHFGDGTRLSIL.

Only one count was recorded for this clone. The V and J genes are TRBV15 and TRBJ2-1; TRBD2 aligns across 9 bases. The CDR3 sequence is 14 residues long. With 0 bases clipped from V and 8 bases from J, the junction kept 2 bases outside the gene matches. CDR1 and CDR2 (germline): LNHNV, YYDKDF (reference sequence). The DNA for the CDR3 is TGTGCCACCAGCAGAGATCGCGGGGGGGATGAGCAGTTCTTC. Its protein is CATSRDRGGDEQFF.

This sequence joins TRBV6-4 and TRBJ2-2; 7 bases align to TRBD2. The V gene's germline CDR1 is MRHNA and CDR2 SNTAGT. V lost 6 bases and J lost 7; bases outside the gene matches: 2. The CDR3 spans 12 residues. The CDR3 DNA reads TGTGCCAGCAGGGTAGCGGGCGGGGAGCTGTTTTTT. It specifies CASRVAGGELFF.

The CDR3 nucleotides are TGTGCCAGCAGCCCACACAGCGGGGTAAGCACAGATACGCAGTATTTT. This sequence encodes CASSPHSGVSTDTQYF. The chain combines TRBV9 with TRBJ2-3; 7 nucleotides agree with TRBD2. Germline lookup yields CDR1 SGDLS and CDR2 YYNGEE. The CDR3 has 16 amino acids. Unmatched junction bases numbered 8, after V lost 4 bases and J lost 0 bases.

The CDR3 DNA sequence: TGTGCCAGCAGCTTACCAGGACAGGGCGTCTATGGCTACACCTTC. It is translated as CASSLPGQGVYGYTF. The chain is built from TRBV7-8 and TRBJ1-2, with 8 positions matching TRBD1. The CDR3 contains 15 residues. The junction had 6 bases not matched to a gene; V was cut back by 2 bases and J by 4 bases. Germline V CDR1 and CDR2: SGHVS, FQNEAQ.

The rearrangement uses TRBV11-2 and TRBJ1-5, with a weak D call TRBD1 (6 bases). Germline V gene lookup returns CDR1 SGHAT and CDR2 FQNNGV. CDR3 length: 15 amino acids. Between the trimmed V and J ends, which lost 5 bases and 3 bases, there was a span of 14 bases. Here the CDR3 reads CASSARGGDNQPQHF. The CDR3 region has the DNA TGTGCCAGCAGCGCGAGGGGGGGGGACAATCAGCCCCAGCATTTT.

The J gene is TRBJ2-3, the V gene TRBV6-5, with no clear D. This CDR3 spans 12 amino acids. Germline CDR1 MNHEY, CDR2 SVGAGI. V lost 3 bases, J lost 4 bases, and 5 bases lay in between. The CDR3 DNA follows: TGTGCCAGCAGTTATAACGCAGATACGCAGTATTTT. Amino acid sequence: CASSYNADTQYF.

The rearrangement joins TRBV19 to TRBJ2-1; 8 bases align to TRBD2. Germline V gene sequence: CDR1 LNHDA, CDR2 SQIVND (reference sequence). J was trimmed by 4 bases and V by 5 bases; bases with no gene match: 10. The CDR3 has 16 residues. For the CDR3, the DNA is TGTGCCAGTAGTCCAACCGCCAGCGGGGGTTACAATGAGCAGTTCTTC. This translates into CASSPTASGGYNEQFF.

This chain links TRBV9 with TRBJ1-1; weak D call: TRBD1 (5 bases). The CDR3 extends over 15 amino acids. Germline CDR1 and CDR2: SGDLS and YYNGEE. V lost 6 bases and J 4 bases, leaving 19 bases between the germline ends. DNA for the CDR3: TGTGCCAGCACCTCAAACCTTGGGGGGTTCACTGAAGCTTTCTTT. Protein product: CASTSNLGGFTEAFF.

The V call is TRBV3-1 (or the pseudogene TRBV3-2), the J call TRBJ2-1; D call uncertain. V was cut by 1 base and J by 7 bases, with 11 bases left in between. The CDR3 is 14 amino acids. The germline CDR1 and CDR2 sequences are LGHDT and YNNKEL (reference sequence). CDR3 in amino acids: CASSQASQSNEQFF. The CDR3 region has the DNA TGTGCCAGCAGCCAAGCCAGCCAGAGTAATGAGCAGTTCTTC.

The rearrangement uses TRBV19 and TRBJ2-5; 9 bases line up with TRBD1. The CDR3 runs to 16 residues. The J segment lost 5 bases and the V segment lost 4 bases, leaving 11 bases of the junction unmatched. The germline V gene has CDR1 LNHDA and CDR2 SQIVND (reference sequence). Here the CDR3 DNA reads TGTGCCAGTAGTAGGACAGGGGATAGCTCTGCGGAGACCCAGTACTTC. As protein: CASSRTGDSSAETQYF.

This clone was counted only a few times. The DNA of the CDR3 is TGCAGCGTTGATACCGGGGCCCTTAACTATGGCTACACCTTC. Amino acids: CSVDTGALNYGYTF. The gene calls are TRBV29-1 and TRBJ1-2; D perhaps matches TRBD1 (5 bases). V gave up 3 bases and J gave up 1 base, with 12 bases separating them. This CDR3 region has 14 residues. The V gene's germline CDR1 is SQVTM and CDR2 ANQGSEA.

This clone was recorded once. The chain is built from TRBV6-6 and TRBJ2-1; D perhaps matches TRBD2 (6 bases). The V and J ends lost 4 bases and 0 bases respectively, with 13 bases between them. The CDR3 has 16 residues. From germline, CDR1 is MNHNY and CDR2 SVGAGI (reference sequence). The CDR3 DNA reads TGTGCCAGCAGTTGGGGGGATGTGAGCTCCTACAATGAGCAGTTCTTC. It is translated as CASSWGDVSSYNEQFF.

The rearrangement links TRBV11-2 to TRBJ2-4; no clear D gene. Germline lookup yields CDR1 SGHAT and CDR2 FQNNGV. V was cut by 3 bases and J by 7 bases, with 7 bases left in between. This CDR3 spans 12 amino acids. CDR3 in DNA: TGTGCCAGCAGCTTGGAGTCCAACATTCAGTACTTC. It codes for CASSLESNIQYF.

This chain uses TRBV19 with TRBJ1-5; D call uncertain. CDR3 length: 13 amino acids. Germline V gene lookup returns CDR1 LNHDA and CDR2 SQIVND (reference sequence). V lost 1 base and J lost 5, with 6 bases in between. CDR3 protein: CASSIVGYQPQHF. For the CDR3, the DNA is TGTGCCAGTAGTATAGTTGGATATCAGCCCCAGCATTTT. Full variable domain (outside the CDR3, taken from reference TRBV19 and TRBJ1-5): DGGITQSPKYLFRKEGQNVTLSCEQNLNHDAMYWYRQDPGQGLRLIYYSQIVNDFQKGDIAEGYSVSREKKESFPLTVTSAQKNPTAFYLCASSIVGYQPQHFGDGTRLSIL.

V gene TRBV6-5 combines with J gene TRBJ1-1; D not certain. V lost 6 bases and J lost 2, with 7 bases in between. The CDR3 covers 12 residues. Germline V gene sequence: CDR1 MNHEY, CDR2 SVGAGI. The CDR3 spells CASRRANTEAFF. The CDR3 nucleotides read TGTGCCAGCAGAAGGGCCAACACTGAAGCTTTCTTT.

The V call is TRBV20-1, the J call TRBJ1-6; no clear D. V was pared by 3 bases and J by 11 bases, with 8 bases between. The CDR3 covers 11 residues. In germline, CDR1 is DFQATT, CDR2 SNEGSKA (reference sequence). The CDR3, as DNA: TGCAGTGCTAGCGACGGGACACCCCTCCACTTT. It encodes CSASDGTPLHF.

The V gene is TRBV25-1, the J gene TRBJ1-6; 8 bases agree with TRBD1. V was pared by 7 bases and J by 10 bases, with 9 bases of the junction left unmatched. The CDR3 consists of 14 residues. Germline V gene sequence: CDR1 MGHDK, CDR2 SYGVNS. In DNA form, the CDR3 reads TGTGCCAGCAAGGCAGGGGGCCTGGGATCACCCCTCCACTTT. Translating gives CASKAGGLGSPLHF.

J is TRBJ2-6 and V is TRBV5-6; D is unresolved. This CDR3 is 14 amino acids long. The V gene lost 8 bases and the J gene lost 4 bases, with 13 bases spanning the gap. Germline V gene lookup returns CDR1 SGHDT and CDR2 YYEEEE. CDR3: CASLPGSGANVLTF. The CDR3 nucleotides are TGTGCCAGTCTGCCCGGGTCCGGGGCCAACGTCCTGACTTTC.

The chain uses TRBV6-6 and TRBJ1-5; D is unclear. This CDR3 spans 13 amino acids. Germline CDR1 reads MNHNY; CDR2 reads SVGAGI (reference sequence). V lost 0 bases and J lost 9, with 9 bases in between. Here the CDR3 reads CASSYSTQSPQHF. CDR3 DNA: TGTGCCAGCAGTTACTCGACTCAGTCGCCCCAGCATTTT.

The genes are TRBV15 and TRBJ1-1; D is undetermined. The V gene's germline CDR1 is LNHNV and CDR2 YYDKDF (reference sequence). This CDR3 spans 13 amino acids. Trimming left V 5 bases short and J 5 bases short, with 12 bases between. In DNA form, the CDR3 reads TGTGCCACCAGCTACGGGCCTGGGACTGAAGCTTTCTTT. Encoded protein: CATSYGPGTEAFF.

This clone came up a few times. V is TRBV13 and J is TRBJ2-7; 8 bases line up with TRBD1. V shed 1 base, J shed 5 bases, and the junction held 4 bases outside the gene matches. Germline V CDR1 and CDR2: PRHDT, FYEKMQ (reference sequence). The CDR3 contains 14 residues. CDR3 sequence reads: CASSLERQGNEQYF. The CDR3 DNA is TGTGCCAGCAGCTTAGAGCGACAGGGGAACGAGCAGTACTTC. The entire variable domain, with the rest obtained from reference TRBV13 and TRBJ2-7, is as follows: AAGVIQSPRHLIKEKRETATLKCYPIPRHDTVYWYQQGPGQDPQFLISFYEKMQSDKGSIPDRFSAQQFSDYHSELNMSSLELGDSALYFCASSLERQGNEQYFGPGTRLTVT.